This TCR beta chain comes out of a study of spatial heterogeneity in lung cancer. Study-wide background: In tumor regions TCR transcript counts correlated strongly with a matched bulk RNA-seq T cell module score. Regarding the study as a whole: Ubiquitous and regional expanded TCR counts mirrored ubiquitous and regional nonsynonymous mutation counts, respectively. It was found that expanded intratumoral alpha and beta TCR counts tracked tumor mutation counts.

Time point specified: sample taken at primary tumor resection. Whole RNA came from tumor, nontumor lung or frozen PBMC and was sequenced without being sorted. This clonotype was seen at least ten times. Its target is not known. A distinct unique molecular identifier was carried by each TCR cDNA molecule. TCRdb re-called the 5' RACE reads with MiXCR, one entry per CDR3 protein. This table has 8,000 or so distinct CDR3 sequences, 5% to 6.5% appearing once. CDR1 is SGHRS, CDR2 YFSETQ, per germline. This CDR3 is built from 13 residues. V lost 0 bases and J 6 bases, leaving 7 bases between the germline ends.

This clonotype was sampled from a male donor with early-stage non-small cell lung cancer. The specimen comprised lung tumor tissue, sampled at surgery. The chain uses TRBV5-1 and TRBJ2-1; perhaps TRBD1 as D (5 bases). DNA of the CDR3: TGCGCCAGCAGCTTGGTTAGGGGCAATGAGCAGTTCTTC. Its protein is CASSLVRGNEQFF. Full variable domain (rest looked up from reference TRBV5-1 and TRBJ2-1): KAGVTQTPRYLIKTRGQQVTLSCSPISGHRSVSWYQQTPGQGLQFLFEYFSETQRNKGNFPGRFSGRQFSNSRSEMNVSTLELGDSALYLCASSLVRGNEQFFGPGTRLTVL.